The 7 T cell receptor beta chains in this list originate from one sample, sequenced in a study of radiotherapy plus CTLA-4 blockade in lung cancer. Clones were sequenced by immunoSEQ multiplex PCR, and TCRdb holds only the in-frame ones, with some missing. Of 40,000 to 45,000 clones listed, 65% to 75% are singletons. Sequenced material: peripheral blood, taken from a patient treated with radiotherapy plus ipilimumab. The receptors shown here come from a human donor with non-small cell lung cancer who had stable disease on radiotherapy plus ipilimumab.

V and J are TRBV25-1 and TRBJ2-7, with TRBD1 matching over 9 bases. V shed 5 bases, J shed 7 bases, and the junction held 12 bases outside the gene matches. This CDR3 has 15 residues. Germline CDR1 reads MGHDK; CDR2 reads SYGVNS. In DNA form, the CDR3 reads TGTGCCAGCAGTCCCCCCGGGACAGGGACGCGGGAGCAGTACTTC. It specifies CASSPPGTGTREQYF.

The chain recombines TRBV6-6 with TRBJ1-1; D is uncertain. Germline V gene data show CDR1 as MNHNY and CDR2 as SVGAGI (reference sequence). The CDR3 spans 13 residues. V was trimmed by 6 bases and J by 3 bases, leaving 11 bases between them. Written as DNA, the CDR3 is TGTGCCAGCAGCTACATCGGGGACACTGAAGCTTTCTTT. Amino acids: CASSYIGDTEAFF.

The chain joins TRBV5-4 to TRBJ2-3; TRBD1 matches at 7 bases. CDR1 is SGHNT, CDR2 YYREEE, per germline (reference sequence). Unmatched junction bases numbered 8, after V lost 2 bases and J lost 2 bases. The CDR3 sequence is 16 residues long. The CDR3 sequence: CASSLQGPPPTDTQYF. The CDR3 DNA reads TGTGCCAGCAGCTTACAGGGGCCTCCTCCCACAGATACGCAGTATTTT.

This clone was seen once. The V and J genes are TRBV7-2 and TRBJ1-5; maybe TRBD1 (5 bases). Germline CDR1 is SGHTA and CDR2 is FQGNSA. This CDR3 comprises 16 residues. V shed 4 bases and J shed 3 bases, with 16 bases lying between them. CDR3 sequence: CASSSPSGTFNQPQHF. As DNA, the CDR3 is TGTGCCAGCAGCTCCCCCTCGGGGACTTTCAATCAGCCCCAGCATTTT.

In its sample, this clone was seen once. The V and J genes are TRBV7-3 and TRBJ2-1; a weak D match, TRBD2 (6 bases). CDR1 is SGHTA, CDR2 FQGTGA, per germline. The CDR3 extends over 14 amino acids. Trimming cost V 6 bases and J 10 bases, with 19 bases left between them. The CDR3 DNA sequence: TGTGCCAGCAGTCTTCAAGGCGGGGATCGCGAGCAGTTCTTC. Amino acid sequence: CASSLQGGDREQFF.

The V gene is TRBV5-5, the J gene TRBJ1-1; D remains unclear. Germline V lookup: CDR1 SGHKS, CDR2 YYEKEE (reference sequence). The CDR3 is made up of 14 amino acids. V lost 0 bases to trimming and J lost 2 bases, with 8 bases between them. Here the CDR3 DNA reads TGTGCCAGCAGCTTGGCCGGGATCAACACTGAAGCTTTCTTT. This translates into CASSLAGINTEAFF.

The rearrangement joins TRBV19 to TRBJ2-1; 9 nucleotides line up with TRBD2. Trimming at V came to 1 base and at J to 0 bases, leaving 4 bases not matched to a gene. Per the germline V gene, CDR1 is LNHDA and CDR2 is SQIVND (reference sequence). The CDR3 sequence is 17 residues long. CDR3 DNA: TGTGCCAGTAGTATAGCCCTTAGCGGGGGCTCCTACAATGAGCAGTTCTTC. It yields the protein CASSIALSGGSYNEQFF.